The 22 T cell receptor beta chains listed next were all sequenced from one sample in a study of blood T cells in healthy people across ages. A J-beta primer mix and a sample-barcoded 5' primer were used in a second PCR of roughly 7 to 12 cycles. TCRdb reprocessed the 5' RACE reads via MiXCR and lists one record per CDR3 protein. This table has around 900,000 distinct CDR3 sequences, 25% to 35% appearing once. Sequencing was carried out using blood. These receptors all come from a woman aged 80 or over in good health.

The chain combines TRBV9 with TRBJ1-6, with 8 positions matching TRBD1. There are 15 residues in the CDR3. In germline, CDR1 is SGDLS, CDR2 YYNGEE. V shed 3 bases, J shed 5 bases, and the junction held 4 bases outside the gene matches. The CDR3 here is CASSAPTGDNSPLHF. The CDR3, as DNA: TGTGCCAGCAGCGCCCCGACAGGGGATAATTCACCCCTCCACTTT.

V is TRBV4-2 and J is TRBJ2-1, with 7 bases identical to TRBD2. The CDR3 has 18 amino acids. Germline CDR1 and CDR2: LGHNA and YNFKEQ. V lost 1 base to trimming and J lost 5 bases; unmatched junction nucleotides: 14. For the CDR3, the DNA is TGTGCCAGCAGCCAAGCGGAGCCTAGACTAGCTACCAACAATGAGCAGTTCTTC. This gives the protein CASSQAEPRLATNNEQFF.

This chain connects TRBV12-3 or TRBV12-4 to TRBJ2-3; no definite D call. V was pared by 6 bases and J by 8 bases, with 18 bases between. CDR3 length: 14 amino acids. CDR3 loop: CASSLGARSSTQYF. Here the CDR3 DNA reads TGTGCCAGCAGCCTCGGAGCGAGGTCAAGTACGCAGTATTTT.

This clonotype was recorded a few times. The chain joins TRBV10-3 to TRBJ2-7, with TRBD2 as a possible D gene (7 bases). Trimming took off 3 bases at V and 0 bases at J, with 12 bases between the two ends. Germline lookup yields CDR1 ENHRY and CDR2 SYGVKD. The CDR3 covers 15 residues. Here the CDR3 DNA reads TGTGCCATCAGTGATCCGGGGGGCAGCTCCTACGAGCAGTACTTC. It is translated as CAISDPGGSSYEQYF.

The CDR3 is CSALSEVKGYNEQFF. The CDR3 DNA reads TGCAGTGCCCTAAGCGAGGTCAAGGGCTACAATGAGCAGTTCTTC. J is TRBJ2-1 and V is TRBV20-1; unclear D gene. V was shortened by 6 bases and J by 3 bases, with 18 bases between the two germline ends. Germline lookup yields CDR1 DFQATT and CDR2 SNEGSKA (reference sequence). The CDR3 has 15 amino acids.

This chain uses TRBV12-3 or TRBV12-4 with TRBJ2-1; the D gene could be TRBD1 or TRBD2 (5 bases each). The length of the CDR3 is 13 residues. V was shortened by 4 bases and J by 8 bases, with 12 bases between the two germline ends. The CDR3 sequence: CASSSLLGDEQFF. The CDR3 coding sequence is TGTGCCAGCAGTTCGCTGCTGGGGGATGAGCAGTTCTTC.

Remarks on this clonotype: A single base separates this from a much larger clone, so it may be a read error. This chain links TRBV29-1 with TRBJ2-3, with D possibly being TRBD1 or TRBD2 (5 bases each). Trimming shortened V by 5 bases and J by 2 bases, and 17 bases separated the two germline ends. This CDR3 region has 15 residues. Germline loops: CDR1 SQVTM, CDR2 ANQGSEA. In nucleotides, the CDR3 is TGCAGCGTTACCGGGGCTCCTAAGTACACAGATACGCAGTATTTT. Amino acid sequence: CSVTGAPKYTDTQYF.

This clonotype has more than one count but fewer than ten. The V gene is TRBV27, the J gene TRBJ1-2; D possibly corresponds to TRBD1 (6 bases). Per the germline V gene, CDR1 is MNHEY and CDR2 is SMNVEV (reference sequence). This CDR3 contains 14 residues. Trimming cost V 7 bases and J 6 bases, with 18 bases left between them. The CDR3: CASTRTGFYDGYTF. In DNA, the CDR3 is TGTGCCAGCACCAGAACAGGGTTTTATGATGGCTACACCTTC.

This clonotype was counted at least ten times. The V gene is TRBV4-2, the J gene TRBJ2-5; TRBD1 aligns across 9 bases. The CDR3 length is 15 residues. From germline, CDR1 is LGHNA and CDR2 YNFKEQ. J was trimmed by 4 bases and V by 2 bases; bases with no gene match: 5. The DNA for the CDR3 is TGTGCCAGCAGCCAACCCGGGACAGGGACAGAGACCCAGTACTTC. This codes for CASSQPGTGTETQYF.

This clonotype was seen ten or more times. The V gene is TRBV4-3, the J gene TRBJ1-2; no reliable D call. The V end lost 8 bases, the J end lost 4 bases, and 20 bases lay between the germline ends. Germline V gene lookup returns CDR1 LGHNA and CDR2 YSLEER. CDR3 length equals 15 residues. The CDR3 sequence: CASASVGTGIYGYTF. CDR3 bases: TGCGCCAGCGCCTCCGTTGGCACCGGCATCTATGGCTACACCTTC.

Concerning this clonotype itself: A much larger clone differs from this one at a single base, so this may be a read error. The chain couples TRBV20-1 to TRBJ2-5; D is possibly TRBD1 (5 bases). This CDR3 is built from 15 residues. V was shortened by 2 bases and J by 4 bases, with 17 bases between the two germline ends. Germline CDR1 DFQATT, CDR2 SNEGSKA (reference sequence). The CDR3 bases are TGCAGTGCTAGATTAAGGACAACGATCCGAGAGACCCAGTACTTC. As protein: CSARLRTTIRETQYF.

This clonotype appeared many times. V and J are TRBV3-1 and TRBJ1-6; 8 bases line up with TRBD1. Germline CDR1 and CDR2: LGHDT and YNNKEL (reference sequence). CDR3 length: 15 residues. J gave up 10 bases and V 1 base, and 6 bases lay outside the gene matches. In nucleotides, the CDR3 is TGTGCCAGCAGCCAAGTCCCAGGGGGCATCTCACCCCTCCACTTT. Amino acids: CASSQVPGGISPLHF.

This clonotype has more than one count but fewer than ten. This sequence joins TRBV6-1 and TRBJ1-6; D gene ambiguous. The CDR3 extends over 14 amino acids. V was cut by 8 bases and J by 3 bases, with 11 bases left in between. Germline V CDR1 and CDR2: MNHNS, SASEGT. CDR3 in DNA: TGTGCCAGCGCAGGTAGAAGCTATAATTCACCCCTCCACTTT. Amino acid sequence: CASAGRSYNSPLHF.

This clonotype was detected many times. CDR3 region: CASSAGDRGPVNIQYF. Here the CDR3 DNA reads TGTGCCAGCAGCGCCGGGGATAGGGGGCCTGTAAACATTCAGTACTTC. This chain connects TRBV7-9 to TRBJ2-4, with 7 bases identical to TRBD1. In germline, CDR1 is SEHNR, CDR2 FQNEAQ (reference sequence). The CDR3 has 16 residues. The J segment lost 6 bases and the V segment lost 5 bases, leaving 13 bases of the junction unmatched.

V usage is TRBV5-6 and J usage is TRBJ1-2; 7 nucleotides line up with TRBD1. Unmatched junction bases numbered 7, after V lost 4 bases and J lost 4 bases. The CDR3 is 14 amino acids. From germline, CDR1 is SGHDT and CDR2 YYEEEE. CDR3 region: CASSGGQRSYGYTF. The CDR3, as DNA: TGTGCCAGCAGCGGGGGACAGCGTAGCTATGGCTACACCTTC.

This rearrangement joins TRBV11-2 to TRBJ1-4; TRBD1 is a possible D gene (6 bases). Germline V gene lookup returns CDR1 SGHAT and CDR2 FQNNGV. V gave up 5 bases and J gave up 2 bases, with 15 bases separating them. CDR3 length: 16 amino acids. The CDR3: CASSPPGGRTNEKLFF. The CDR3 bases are TGTGCCAGCAGCCCTCCCGGGGGCAGGACTAATGAAAAACTGTTTTTT.

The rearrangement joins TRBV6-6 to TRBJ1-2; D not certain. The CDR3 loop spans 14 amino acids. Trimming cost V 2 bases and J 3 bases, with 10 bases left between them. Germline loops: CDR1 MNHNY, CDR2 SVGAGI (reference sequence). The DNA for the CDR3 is TGTGCCAGCAGTTACGATCGGGAAGACTATGGCTACACCTTC. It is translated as CASSYDREDYGYTF.

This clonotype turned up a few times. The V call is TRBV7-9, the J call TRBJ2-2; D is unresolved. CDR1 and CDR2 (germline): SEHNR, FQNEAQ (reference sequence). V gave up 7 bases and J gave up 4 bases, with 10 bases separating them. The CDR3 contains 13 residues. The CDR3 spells CASTTHSTGELFF. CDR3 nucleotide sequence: TGTGCCAGCACGACACACAGCACCGGGGAGCTGTTTTTT.

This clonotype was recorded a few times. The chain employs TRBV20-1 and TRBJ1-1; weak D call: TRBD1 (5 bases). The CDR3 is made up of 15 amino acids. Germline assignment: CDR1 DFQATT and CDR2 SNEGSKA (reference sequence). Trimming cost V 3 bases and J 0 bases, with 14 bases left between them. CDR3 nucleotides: TGCAGTGCTAGCAGGGCAATAACCATGAACACTGAAGCTTTCTTT. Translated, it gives CSASRAITMNTEAFF.

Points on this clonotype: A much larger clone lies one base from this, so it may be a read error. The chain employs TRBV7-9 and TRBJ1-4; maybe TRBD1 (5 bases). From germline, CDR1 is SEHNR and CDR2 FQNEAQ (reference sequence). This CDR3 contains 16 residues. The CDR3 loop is CAGSRAAGLRNEKLFF. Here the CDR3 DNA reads TGTGCCGGCAGCCGGGCGGCAGGGCTAAGAAATGAAAAACTGTTTTTT.

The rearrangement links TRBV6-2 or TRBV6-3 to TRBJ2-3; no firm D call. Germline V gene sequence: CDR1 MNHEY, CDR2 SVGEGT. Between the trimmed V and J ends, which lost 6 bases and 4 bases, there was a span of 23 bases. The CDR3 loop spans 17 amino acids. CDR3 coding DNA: TGTGCCAGCAGCAAAGGGCCGGGCCTAGGCCGGCCAGATACGCAGTATTTT. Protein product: CASSKGPGLGRPDTQYF.

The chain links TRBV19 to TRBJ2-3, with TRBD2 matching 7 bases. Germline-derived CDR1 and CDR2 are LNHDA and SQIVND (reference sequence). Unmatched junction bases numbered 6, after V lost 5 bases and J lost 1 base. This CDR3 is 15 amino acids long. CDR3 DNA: TGTGCCAGTAGTCCGCAGCGGGGCCGCACAGATACGCAGTATTTT. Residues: CASSPQRGRTDTQYF.